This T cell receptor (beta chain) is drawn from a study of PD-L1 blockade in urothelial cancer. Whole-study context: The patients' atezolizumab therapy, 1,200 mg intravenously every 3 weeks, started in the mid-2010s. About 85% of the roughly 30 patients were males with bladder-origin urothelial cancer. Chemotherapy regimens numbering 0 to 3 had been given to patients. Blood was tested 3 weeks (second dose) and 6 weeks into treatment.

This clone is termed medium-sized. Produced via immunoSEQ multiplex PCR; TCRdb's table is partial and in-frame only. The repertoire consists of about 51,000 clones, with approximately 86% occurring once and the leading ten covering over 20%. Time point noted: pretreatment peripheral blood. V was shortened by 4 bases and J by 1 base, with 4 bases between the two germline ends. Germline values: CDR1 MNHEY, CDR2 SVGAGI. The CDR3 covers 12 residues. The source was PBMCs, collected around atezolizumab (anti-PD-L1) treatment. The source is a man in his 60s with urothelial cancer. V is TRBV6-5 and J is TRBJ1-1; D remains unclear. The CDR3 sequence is CASSFQNTEAFF. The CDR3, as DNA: TGTGCCAGCAGTTTCCAGAACACTGAAGCTTTCTTT.